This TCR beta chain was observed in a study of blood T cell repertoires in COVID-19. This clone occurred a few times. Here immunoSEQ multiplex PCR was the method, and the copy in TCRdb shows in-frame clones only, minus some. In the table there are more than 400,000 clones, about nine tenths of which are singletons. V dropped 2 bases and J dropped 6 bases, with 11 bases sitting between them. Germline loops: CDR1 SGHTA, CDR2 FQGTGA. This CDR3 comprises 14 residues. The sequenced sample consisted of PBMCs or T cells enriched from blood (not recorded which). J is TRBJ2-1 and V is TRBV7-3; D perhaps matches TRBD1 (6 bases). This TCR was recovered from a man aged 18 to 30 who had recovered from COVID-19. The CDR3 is CASSLFPGVNEQFF. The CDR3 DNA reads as TGTGCCAGCAGCTTATTCCCAGGGGTCAATGAGCAGTTCTTC.